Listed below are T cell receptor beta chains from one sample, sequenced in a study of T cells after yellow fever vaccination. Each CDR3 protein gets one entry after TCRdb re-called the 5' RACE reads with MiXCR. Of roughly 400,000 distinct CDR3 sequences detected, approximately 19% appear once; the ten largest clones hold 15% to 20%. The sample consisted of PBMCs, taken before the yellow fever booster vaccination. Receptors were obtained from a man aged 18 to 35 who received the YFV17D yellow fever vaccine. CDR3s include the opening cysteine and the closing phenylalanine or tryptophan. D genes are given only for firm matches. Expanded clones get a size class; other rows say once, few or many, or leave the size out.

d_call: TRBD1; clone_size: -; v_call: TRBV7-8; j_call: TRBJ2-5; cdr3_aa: CASSSRQGWETQYF; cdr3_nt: TGTGCCAGCAGCTCCCGACAGGGGTGGGAGACCCAGTACTTC
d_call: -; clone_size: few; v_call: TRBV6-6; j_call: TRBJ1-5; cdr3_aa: CASSYDTQPQHF; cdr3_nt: TGTGCCAGCAGTTACGACACTCAGCCCCAGCATTTT
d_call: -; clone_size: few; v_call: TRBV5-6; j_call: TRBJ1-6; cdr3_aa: CASRKDWESPLHF; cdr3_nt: TGTGCCAGCAGAAAAGACTGGGAGTCACCCCTCCACTTT
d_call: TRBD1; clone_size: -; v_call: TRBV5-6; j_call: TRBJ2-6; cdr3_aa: CASSLQGPPSGANVLTF; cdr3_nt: TGTGCCAGCAGCTTACAGGGGCCCCCTTCTGGGGCCAACGTCCTGACTTTC
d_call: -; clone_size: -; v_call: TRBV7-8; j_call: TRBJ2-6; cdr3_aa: CASSPRSSASGANVLTF; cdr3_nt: TGTGCCAGCAGCCCAAGATCTTCGGCGTCTGGGGCCAACGTCCTGACTTTC
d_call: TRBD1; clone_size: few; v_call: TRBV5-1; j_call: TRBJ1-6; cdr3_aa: CASSWTGGSYNSPLHF; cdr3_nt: TGCGCCAGCAGCTGGACAGGGGGCTCCTATAATTCACCCCTCCACTTT
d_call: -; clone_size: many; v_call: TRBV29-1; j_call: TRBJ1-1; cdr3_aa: CSHNGGLNTEAFF; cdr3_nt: TGCAGCCATAACGGGGGGTTGAACACTGAAGCTTTCTTT
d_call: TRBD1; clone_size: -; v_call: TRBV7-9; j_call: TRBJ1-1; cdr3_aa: CASSILRDRQNTEAFF; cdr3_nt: TGTGCCAGCAGCATCCTCCGGGACAGACAGAACACTGAAGCTTTCTTT
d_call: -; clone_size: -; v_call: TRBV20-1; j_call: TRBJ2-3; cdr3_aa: CSTPGQATDTQYF; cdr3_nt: TGCAGTACTCCAGGGCAAGCCACAGATACGCAGTATTTT
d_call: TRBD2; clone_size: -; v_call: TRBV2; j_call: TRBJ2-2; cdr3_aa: CASSELTLHLAGGNTGELFF; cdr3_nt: TGTGCCAGTTCGGAGTTAACCCTACATTTAGCGGGGGGGAACACCGGGGAGCTGTTTTTT
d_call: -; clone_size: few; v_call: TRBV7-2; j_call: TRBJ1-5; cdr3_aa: CASSLPGQRNQPQHF; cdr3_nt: TGTGCCAGCAGCTTACCCGGACAGAGGAATCAGCCCCAGCATTTT
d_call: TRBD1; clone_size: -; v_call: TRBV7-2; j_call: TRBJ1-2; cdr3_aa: CASSSSWSGTGDRGGYTF; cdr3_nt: TGTGCCAGCAGCTCCTCTTGGTCCGGGACAGGGGATCGTGGGGGCTACACCTTC
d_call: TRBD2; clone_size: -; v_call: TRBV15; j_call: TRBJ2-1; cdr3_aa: CATSRVREGSYNEQFF; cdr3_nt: TGTGCCACCAGCAGAGTTCGGGAGGGGTCCTACAATGAGCAGTTCTTC
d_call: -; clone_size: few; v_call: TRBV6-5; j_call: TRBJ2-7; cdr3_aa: CASRSGPSYEQYF; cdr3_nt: TGTGCCAGCAGGTCCGGGCCTTCCTACGAGCAGTACTTC
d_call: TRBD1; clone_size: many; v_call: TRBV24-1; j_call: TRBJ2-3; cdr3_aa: CATSDSQGATDTQYF; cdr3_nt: TGTGCCACCAGTGATTCGCAGGGGGCCACAGATACGCAGTATTTT
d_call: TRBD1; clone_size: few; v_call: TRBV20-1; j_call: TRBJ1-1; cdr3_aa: CSARHGQGITEAFF; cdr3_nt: TGCAGTGCCAGACACGGACAGGGGATCACTGAAGCTTTCTTT
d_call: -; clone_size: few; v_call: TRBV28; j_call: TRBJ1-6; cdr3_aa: CASTTTPNNSPLHF; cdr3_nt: TGTGCCAGCACCACAACTCCCAATAATTCACCCCTCCACTTT
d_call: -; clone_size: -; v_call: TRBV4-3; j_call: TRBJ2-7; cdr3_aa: CASSQDQAPRYEQYF; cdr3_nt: TGCGCCAGCAGCCAAGATCAGGCCCCTCGGTACGAGCAGTACTTC
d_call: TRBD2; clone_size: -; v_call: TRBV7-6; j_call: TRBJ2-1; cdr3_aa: CASSLAQGGLGNEQFF; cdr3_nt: TGTGCCAGCAGCTTAGCGCAGGGAGGGCTAGGCAATGAGCAGTTCTTC
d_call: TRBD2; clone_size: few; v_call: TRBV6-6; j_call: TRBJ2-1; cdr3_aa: CASSSSGGVYNEQFF; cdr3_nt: TGTGCCAGCAGCTCAAGCGGGGGAGTCTACAATGAGCAGTTCTTC
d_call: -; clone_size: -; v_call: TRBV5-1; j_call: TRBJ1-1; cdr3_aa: CASSLAPEMNTEAFF; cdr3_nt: TGCGCCAGCAGCTTGGCTCCCGAAATGAACACTGAAGCTTTCTTT
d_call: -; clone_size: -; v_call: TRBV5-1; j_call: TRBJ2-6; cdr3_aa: CASSLSLSGANVLTF; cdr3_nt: TGCGCCAGCAGCCTCTCGTTATCTGGGGCCAACGTCCTGACTTTC
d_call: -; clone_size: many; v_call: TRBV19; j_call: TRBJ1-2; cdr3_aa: CASQSGQPSGYTF; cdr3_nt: TGTGCCAGTCAATCAGGACAGCCTTCTGGCTACACCTTC
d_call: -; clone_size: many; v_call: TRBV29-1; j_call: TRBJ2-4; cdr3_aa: CSVRGLAKNIQYF; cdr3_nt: TGCAGCGTTCGCGGGTTAGCCAAAAACATTCAGTACTTC
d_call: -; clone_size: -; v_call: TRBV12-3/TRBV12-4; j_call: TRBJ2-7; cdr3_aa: CASGGVGFYEQYF; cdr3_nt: TGTGCCAGCGGCGGTGTGGGGTTCTACGAGCAGTACTTC
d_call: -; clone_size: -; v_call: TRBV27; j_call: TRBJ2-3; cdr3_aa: CASRLGLDTDTQYF; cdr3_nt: TGTGCCAGCAGACTGGGACTGGACACAGATACGCAGTATTTT
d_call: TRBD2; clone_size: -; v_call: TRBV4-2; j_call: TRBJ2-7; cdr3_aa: CASSQTSVAYEQYF; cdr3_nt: TGTGCCAGCAGCCAAACTAGCGTTGCCTACGAGCAGTACTTC
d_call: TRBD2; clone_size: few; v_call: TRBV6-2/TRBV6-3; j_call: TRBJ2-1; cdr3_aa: CASSYFPRTSGANEQFF; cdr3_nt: TGTGCCAGCAGTTACTTCCCGAGGACTAGCGGGGCCAATGAGCAGTTCTTC